Below are 24 T cell receptor beta chains sequenced from a single sample in a study of blood T cell repertoires in COVID-19. Profiled with immunoSEQ multiplex PCR; TCRdb holds only in-frame clones, not every one. The sample records approximately 190,000 clones, about 81% being singletons. Input material: peripheral blood. The origin of the receptors is a young man with active or convalescent COVID-19.

The chain couples TRBV18 to TRBJ2-3, with unresolved D. V lost 5 bases and J 1 base, leaving 4 bases between the germline ends. CDR1 is KGHSH, CDR2 LQKENI, per germline. This CDR3 spans 12 amino acids. The CDR3 DNA reads TGTGCCAGCTCAGAGCGCACAGATACGCAGTATTTT. Translated, it gives CASSERTDTQYF.

The rearrangement joins TRBV6-6 to TRBJ2-1; D is ambiguous. Trimming shortened V by 4 bases and J by 8 bases, and 18 bases separated the two germline ends. This CDR3 is built from 15 residues. Germline-derived CDR1 and CDR2 are MNHNY and SVGAGI (reference sequence). DNA for the CDR3: TGTGCCAGCAGTTCTGTGTCCGCTTCCGGAGATGAGCAGTTCTTC. This gives the protein CASSSVSASGDEQFF.

The V call is TRBV5-1, the J call TRBJ2-3; 8 bases map to TRBD2. In germline, CDR1 is SGHRS, CDR2 YFSETQ. CDR3 length: 16 residues. V trimming: 0 bases; J trimming: 3 bases; junction bases outside the gene matches: 6. CDR3 DNA sequence: TGCGCCAGCAGCTTGGTAACGGGACTAGTGACAGATACGCAGTATTTT. It is translated as CASSLVTGLVTDTQYF. The whole variable domain, remainder taken from reference TRBV5-1 and TRBJ2-3, is KAGVTQTPRYLIKTRGQQVTLSCSPISGHRSVSWYQQTPGQGLQFLFEYFSETQRNKGNFPGRFSGRQFSNSRSEMNVSTLELGDSALYLCASSLVTGLVTDTQYFGPGTRLTVL.

The V gene is TRBV5-4, the J gene TRBJ1-1, with a tentative D call TRBD1 (5 bases). Deletions cut 4 bases from V and 0 bases from J, with 19 bases between. This CDR3 has 17 residues. Germline lookup yields CDR1 SGHNT and CDR2 YYREEE (reference sequence). CDR3: CASSQGLLQPMNTEAFF. CDR3 bases: TGTGCCAGCAGCCAGGGACTGCTACAACCCATGAACACTGAAGCTTTCTTT.

The chain joins TRBV6-6 to TRBJ1-1; TRBD1 matches at 10 bases. J gave up 5 bases and V 4 bases, and 4 bases lay outside the gene matches. Germline-derived CDR1 and CDR2 are MNHNY and SVGAGI (reference sequence). The CDR3 extends over 14 amino acids. Written as DNA, the CDR3 is TGTGCCAGCAGTTTCCGGACAGGGGGGACTGAAGCTTTCTTT. Residues: CASSFRTGGTEAFF.

This chain links TRBV14 with TRBJ2-7; 11 nucleotides agree with TRBD2. Per the germline V gene, CDR1 is SGHDN and CDR2 is FVKESK. The CDR3 contains 15 residues. Germline trimming cut 5 bases from V and 2 bases from J; bases unmatched to any gene: 5. The CDR3: CASSYLAGGTYEQYF. The CDR3 DNA sequence: TGTGCCAGCAGCTATCTAGCGGGAGGCACCTACGAGCAGTACTTC.

The genes are TRBV27 and TRBJ2-4, with D maybe TRBD2 (5 bases). The length of the CDR3 is 12 residues. Germline CDR1 is MNHEY and CDR2 is SMNVEV (reference sequence). Trimming took off 5 bases at V and 6 bases at J, with 8 bases between the two ends. CDR3 in amino acids: CASSPGINIQYF. For the CDR3, the DNA is TGTGCCAGCAGTCCGGGGATAAACATTCAGTACTTC.

This chain joins TRBV9 and TRBJ1-2, with 7 bases identical to TRBD1. Germline values: CDR1 SGDLS, CDR2 YYNGEE. The junction had 10 bases not matched to a gene; V was cut back by 4 bases and J by 4 bases. This CDR3 is built from 15 residues. CDR3 sequence (DNA): TGTGCCAGCAGCTCGAAGGGGGCGAATGGCTATGGCTACACCTTC. This sequence encodes CASSSKGANGYGYTF.

The V gene is TRBV4-1, the J gene TRBJ1-3; D gene ambiguous. The V end was cut by 4 bases, the J end by 4 bases, with 14 bases between. Germline values: CDR1 MGHRA, CDR2 YSYEKL. This CDR3 has 15 amino acids. The CDR3 reads CASSPRPGQGNTIYF. The CDR3 DNA reads TGCGCCAGCAGCCCGAGACCTGGGCAGGGAAACACCATATATTTT.

This chain joins TRBV7-8 and TRBJ1-1, with D possibly matching TRBD1 (5 bases). The CDR3 covers 13 residues. Germline CDR1 and CDR2: SGHVS and FQNEAQ. V was cut by 3 bases and J by 3 bases, with 8 bases left in between. CDR3 in amino acids: CASSFTGYTEAFF. CDR3 sequence (DNA): TGTGCCAGCAGCTTCACAGGTTACACTGAAGCTTTCTTT.

The chain has TRBV27 and TRBJ2-1; 8 bases fit TRBD2. V shed 2 bases, J shed 4 bases, and the junction held 4 bases outside the gene matches. The CDR3 totals 15 residues. CDR1 MNHEY and CDR2 SMNVEV come from the germline V gene (reference sequence). The CDR3: CASSLNSGGYNEQFF. The DNA for the CDR3 is TGTGCCAGCAGTTTAAACAGCGGGGGTTACAATGAGCAGTTCTTC.

This clone was recorded a few times. The gene calls are TRBV27 and TRBJ2-1; the D gene is possibly TRBD1 (6 bases). V was cut by 5 bases and J by 12 bases, with 17 bases left in between. The CDR3 totals 13 residues. Germline V lookup: CDR1 MNHEY, CDR2 SMNVEV (reference sequence). The chain's CDR3 is CASSPTGLEGQFF. In DNA form, the CDR3 reads TGTGCCAGCAGTCCGACAGGTTTGGAAGGGCAGTTCTTC.

The chain is built from TRBV2 and TRBJ2-3; TRBD2 is a possible D gene (5 bases). The V gene lost 10 bases and the J gene lost 8 bases, with 19 bases spanning the gap. The germline CDR1 and CDR2 sequences are SNHLY and FYNNEI. This CDR3 is built from 13 residues. The CDR3 DNA is TGTGCCATCTCTCGGGATTACCCCGGTACGCAGTATTTT. This codes for CAISRDYPGTQYF.

The chain carries TRBV19 and TRBJ1-6; TRBD1 matches 8 bases. Germline values: CDR1 LNHDA, CDR2 SQIVND (reference sequence). The CDR3 is 16 residues long. J gave up 9 bases and V 5 bases, and 12 bases lay outside the gene matches. CDR3 DNA sequence: TGTGCCAGTAGTGTCCAGGGGGCTCGAGTTGGTTCACCCCTCCACTTT. It codes for CASSVQGARVGSPLHF.

This sequence joins TRBV21-1 and TRBJ2-2; TRBD1 was called by the table and not checked on the DNA. TRBV21-1 represents a pseudogene. This CDR3 is 18 amino acids long. The CDR3 reads CASSKRKGQGVITGELFF. CDR3 DNA: TGTGCCAGCAGCAAACGAAAAGGACAGGGGGTAATCACCGGGGAGCTGTTTTTT.

The CDR3 DNA reads as TGTGCCAGCAGTGTCCGCGTGGACAGCCGTGGCACAGATACGCAGTATTTT. Translating gives CASSVRVDSRGTDTQYF. This chain links TRBV25-1 with TRBJ2-3; tentative D call: TRBD1 (6 bases). Per germline, CDR1 MGHDK and CDR2 SYGVNS. Deletions cut 4 bases from V and 1 base from J, with 18 bases between. This CDR3 has 17 amino acids.

The chain has TRBV10-3 and TRBJ1-1; D is undetermined. CDR1 is ENHRY, CDR2 SYGVKD, per germline. The V end was cut by 2 bases, the J end by 1 base, with 11 bases between. The CDR3 extends over 15 amino acids. Here the CDR3 reads CAISEGSRTNTEAFF. Here the CDR3 DNA reads TGTGCCATCAGTGAGGGTTCTAGAACGAACACTGAAGCTTTCTTT.

The chain employs TRBV18 and TRBJ1-1, with D unclear. The germline V gene has CDR1 KGHSH and CDR2 LQKENI. The CDR3 totals 14 residues. The germline V and J ends were trimmed by 2 bases and 3 bases, with 10 bases remaining between them. The CDR3 loop is CASSPGGKDTEAFF. CDR3 DNA: TGTGCCAGCTCACCAGGCGGTAAGGACACTGAAGCTTTCTTT.

The V and J genes are TRBV29-1 and TRBJ1-1, with D possibly matching TRBD1 (5 bases). Germline values: CDR1 SQVTM, CDR2 ANQGSEA. Trimming removed 5 bases from V and 1 base from J, with 11 bases in between. The CDR3 runs to 13 residues. CDR3 nucleotide sequence: TGCAGCGTTAATCAGGGAAGGAACACTGAAGCTTTCTTT. It codes for CSVNQGRNTEAFF.

The chain combines TRBV19 with TRBJ1-2; 8 bases align to TRBD1. The germline CDR1 and CDR2 sequences are LNHDA and SQIVND (reference sequence). CDR3 length: 18 residues. The V gene end was trimmed by 5 bases and the J gene end by 3 bases; junction bases not matched to a gene: 17. The CDR3 is CASSEALGQARVDYGYTF. The CDR3 region has the DNA TGTGCCAGTAGTGAAGCTCTGGGACAGGCTCGAGTAGACTATGGCTACACCTTC.

The CDR3 bases are TGCGCCAGCAGTGAGCGATTGGGGTTCGGGGATGTTCAAGAGACCCAGTACTTC. Its protein product is CASSERLGFGDVQETQYF. The chain is built from TRBV10-2 and TRBJ2-5, with D possibly matching TRBD2 (5 bases). CDR3 length: 18 amino acids. V was shortened by 2 bases and J by 2 bases, with 21 bases between the two germline ends. Germline lookup yields CDR1 WSHSY and CDR2 SAAADI.

The chain uses TRBV28 and TRBJ2-7; TRBD1 might be the D (6 bases). V lost 7 bases, J lost 2 bases, and 12 bases lay in between. The CDR3 covers 13 residues. Germline CDR1 reads MDHEN; CDR2 reads SYDVKM. CDR3 sequence reads: CASTGQFPYEQYF. For the CDR3, the DNA is TGTGCCAGCACTGGACAGTTCCCCTACGAGCAGTACTTC.

The rearrangement links TRBV11-3 to TRBJ1-2, with a possible D match to TRBD1 (6 bases). There are 15 residues in the CDR3. The V and J ends lost 8 bases and 6 bases respectively, with 22 bases between them. Germline CDR1 and CDR2: SGHNT and YENEEA. The CDR3 reads CASDTSRTVRDGYTF. The CDR3, as DNA: TGTGCCAGCGATACCTCTCGGACAGTTCGGGATGGCTACACCTTC.

The gene calls are TRBV3-1 (or the pseudogene TRBV3-2) and TRBJ1-4; no reliable D call. This CDR3 has 13 amino acids. Per germline, CDR1 LGHDT and CDR2 YNNKEL (reference sequence). V was clipped by 5 bases and J by 8 bases, with 12 bases between them. The CDR3 coding sequence is TGTGCCAGCAGCGACGAAATCGGGGAAAAACTGTTTTTT. This encodes CASSDEIGEKLFF.